Listed below are T cell receptor beta chains from one sample, sequenced in a study of identical twins. TCRdb ran MiXCR on the 5' RACE reads and lists one entry per CDR3 protein. The data show about 460,000 distinct CDR3 sequences, about 14% seen once. These records were also assigned to another study, of yellow fever vaccine responses in identical twins.

Sequenced sample: CD4+ T cells sorted from blood. These receptors came from a woman younger than 30 in good health. CDR3s include the opening cysteine and the closing phenylalanine or tryptophan. A D gene is named only where the DNA matches it firmly. Expanded clones get a size class; other rows say once, few or many, or leave the size out.

V gene	clone size	D gene	CDR3 length	J gene	CDR3 protein	CDR3 DNA
TRBV7-2	few	TRBD2	15	TRBJ2-7	CASSPLQAGGYEQYF	TGTGCCAGCAGCCCCCTCCAGGCGGGGGGCTACGAGCAGTACTTC
TRBV29-1	.	.	10	TRBJ2-4	CSVEKEIQYF	TGCAGCGTTGAAAAAGAGATTCAGTACTTC
TRBV2	.	TRBD1	15	TRBJ2-3	CASRKTGGSTDTQYF	TGTGCCAGCAGGAAGACAGGGGGCAGCACAGATACGCAGTATTTT
TRBV10-3	few	TRBD1	18	TRBJ2-3	CAITGTQGAPMSTDTQYF	TGTGCCATCACCGGGACTCAGGGGGCACCAATGAGCACAGATACGCAGTATTTT
TRBV7-3	.	TRBD1	17	TRBJ2-6	CASSLRGTGVGANVLTF	TGTGCCAGCAGCTTAAGAGGGACAGGGGTTGGGGCCAACGTCCTGACTTTC
TRBV28	few	.	11	TRBJ1-6	CASSPGSPLHF	TGTGCCAGCAGCCCCGGGTCACCCCTCCACTTT
TRBV7-2	few	.	14	TRBJ1-2	CASSLGIGGYGYTF	TGTGCCAGCAGCTTAGGTATAGGGGGCTATGGCTACACCTTC
TRBV7-2	.	.	14	TRBJ2-3	CASSPPGIRDTQYF	TGTGCCAGCAGCCCCCCCGGGATCCGGGATACGCAGTATTTT
TRBV29-1	.	.	13	TRBJ2-2	CSVEPRNTGELFF	TGCAGCGTTGAACCGCGGAACACCGGGGAGCTGTTTTTT
TRBV30	few	.	13	TRBJ2-3	CAWSGTITDTQYF	TGTGCCTGGAGTGGGACAATCACAGATACGCAGTATTTT
TRBV4-1	.	.	15	TRBJ1-2	CASSQTGMASGGYTF	TGCGCCAGCAGCCAAACAGGGATGGCCTCTGGGGGCTACACCTTC
TRBV20-1	.	.	14	TRBJ1-1	CSASGGLGNTEAFF	TGCAGTGCTAGCGGGGGGTTAGGGAACACTGAAGCTTTCTTT
TRBV5-1	many	.	16	TRBJ2-4	CASSLRTSPGENIQYF	TGCGCCAGCAGCCTCCGGACATCGCCTGGCGAAAACATTCAGTACTTC
TRBV6-1	many	.	12	TRBJ2-5	CASSAQGETQYF	TGTGCCAGCAGTGCTCAGGGAGAGACCCAGTACTTC
TRBV11-2	few	TRBD1	15	TRBJ2-2	CASSERGGSTGELFF	TGTGCCAGCAGCGAACGAGGGGGCTCTACCGGGGAGCTGTTTTTT
TRBV7-9	.	.	11	TRBJ1-4	CASRGNEKLFF	TGTGCCAGCAGGGGTAATGAAAAACTGTTTTTT
TRBV7-2	few	.	14	TRBJ1-1	CASSFMGGRPEAFF	TGTGCCAGCAGCTTTATGGGGGGGCGGCCTGAAGCTTTCTTT
TRBV12-3/TRBV12-4	few	TRBD1	16	TRBJ2-7	CASSSVAGTAIYEQYF	TGTGCCAGCAGTTCGGTAGCCGGGACAGCCATCTACGAGCAGTACTTC
TRBV5-1	many	.	13	TRBJ2-4	CASSLSTQNIQYF	TGCGCCAGCAGCCTCTCGACTCAAAACATTCAGTACTTC
TRBV12-3/TRBV12-4	few	TRBD1	15	TRBJ2-2	CASASQGEPTGELFF	TGTGCCAGCGCTAGCCAGGGGGAACCGACCGGGGAGCTGTTTTTT
TRBV20-1	many	TRBD2	14	TRBJ2-1	CSALTSGRADEQFF	TGCAGTGCTCTCACTAGCGGGAGGGCCGATGAGCAGTTCTTC
TRBV27	.	.	15	TRBJ2-7	CASSSSDKLRYEQYF	TGTGCCAGCAGTTCATCTGACAAGCTTCGCTACGAGCAGTACTTC
TRBV5-1	few	.	15	TRBJ2-3	CASSSINPGADTQYF	TGCGCCAGCAGCTCGATCAACCCGGGCGCAGATACGCAGTATTTT
TRBV15	.	TRBD1	15	TRBJ1-1	CATSRLTGGNTEAFF	TGTGCCACCAGCAGACTGACAGGGGGCAACACTGAAGCTTTCTTT
TRBV4-3	many	.	17	TRBJ1-2	CASSQDSGPRANYGYTF	TGCGCCAGCAGCCAAGATTCAGGTCCCCGGGCTAACTATGGCTACACCTTC
TRBV4-3	.	.	15	TRBJ2-3	CASKLAGASTDTQYF	TGCGCCAGCAAACTCGCAGGAGCTAGCACAGATACGCAGTATTTT
TRBV3-1	few	TRBD2	18	TRBJ2-3	CASSQEGLAVPEADTQYF	TGTGCCAGCAGCCAAGAGGGACTAGCGGTCCCCGAGGCAGATACGCAGTATTTT
TRBV25-1	.	.	13	TRBJ1-1	CASSEMVSTEAFF	TGTGCCAGCAGTGAGATGGTGAGCACTGAAGCTTTCTTT
TRBV3-1	many	TRBD1	15	TRBJ2-1	CASRGDREGLDEQFF	TGTGCCAGCAGAGGGGACAGGGAAGGTTTGGATGAGCAGTTCTTC
TRBV24-1	many	TRBD1	15	TRBJ2-2	CATSDSTGRTGELFF	TGTGCCACCAGTGACTCGACAGGGCGGACCGGGGAGCTGTTTTTT
TRBV3-1	few	TRBD1	18	TRBJ2-7	CASSQGYFDRGLSYEQYF	TGTGCCAGCAGCCAAGGTTATTTCGACAGGGGACTTTCCTACGAGCAGTACTTC
TRBV5-1	.	TRBD1	18	TRBJ2-1	CASSLRAGGAGSYNEQFF	TGCGCCAGCAGCTTGAGGGCAGGGGGCGCAGGCTCCTACAATGAGCAGTTCTTC
TRBV5-1	many	TRBD2	16	TRBJ2-1	CASSKIAGVSYNEQFF	TGCGCCAGCAGCAAGATAGCGGGAGTCTCCTACAATGAGCAGTTCTTC
TRBV2	once	TRBD1	12	TRBJ2-4	CASMRQGNIQYF	TGTGCCAGCATGAGACAGGGGAACATTCAGTACTTC
TRBV5-1	few	TRBD1	14	TRBJ2-2	CASSLRDRAGELFF	TGCGCCAGCAGTTTACGTGACAGGGCCGGGGAGCTGTTTTTT
TRBV12-3/TRBV12-4	.	TRBD2	15	TRBJ2-1	CASSLARTSGPEQFF	TGTGCCAGCAGTTTAGCGAGGACTAGCGGTCCTGAGCAGTTCTTC
TRBV7-2	few	TRBD1	15	TRBJ2-1	CASSLGGTGLNEQFF	TGTGCCAGCAGCTTAGGTGGGACAGGACTAAACGAGCAGTTCTTC
TRBV7-2	.	.	14	TRBJ2-7	CASSLFSGANEQYF	TGTGCCAGCAGCTTATTTTCGGGGGCCAACGAGCAGTACTTC
TRBV12-3/TRBV12-4	.	.	14	TRBJ2-1	CASKTESIYNEQFF	TGTGCCAGCAAGACCGAAAGTATCTACAATGAGCAGTTCTTC
TRBV7-2	.	TRBD1	16	TRBJ2-3	CASSVSTGTGTDTQYF	TGTGCCAGCAGCGTCTCAACCGGGACAGGGACAGATACGCAGTATTTT
TRBV10-3	.	.	14	TRBJ2-7	CAISESRGFYEQYF	TGTGCCATCAGTGAGTCGCGCGGGTTTTACGAGCAGTACTTC
TRBV10-3	.	.	16	TRBJ1-5	CALSSSGGYSNQPQHF	TGTGCCCTGAGTAGTTCCGGGGGCTATAGCAATCAGCCCCAGCATTTT
TRBV7-3	many	.	15	TRBJ2-2	CASSPMGRLTGELFF	TGTGCCAGCAGCCCGATGGGACGGCTCACCGGGGAGCTGTTTTTT
TRBV19	few	.	15	TRBJ2-1	CASTPRQGTYNEQFF	TGTGCCAGTACACCCCGGCAGGGCACCTACAATGAGCAGTTCTTC
TRBV19	.	.	14	TRBJ1-5	CASRGGGRNQPQHF	TGTGCCAGTAGGGGAGGGGGTCGCAATCAGCCCCAGCATTTT
TRBV20-1	few	TRBD2	15	TRBJ2-3	CSAPNLAGGVDTQYF	TGCAGTGCTCCAAATCTAGCGGGAGGAGTCGATACGCAGTATTTT